These 4 T cell receptor beta chains share one sample of origin, sequenced in a study of identical twins. TCRdb re-analysed the 5' RACE reads in MiXCR, keeping a single row per CDR3 protein. The sample consists of around 550,000 distinct CDR3 sequences, about 15% of them appearing once. These data were likewise used in another study, on yellow fever vaccine responses in identical twins.

The material sequenced was CD4+ T cells sorted from blood. The origin of the receptors is a woman under 30 in good health.

This clonotype was found many times. The V and J genes are TRBV24-1 and TRBJ2-5, with 7 bases identical to TRBD2. Germline CDR1 and CDR2: KGHDR and SFDVKD. V lost 7 bases and J lost 5; bases outside the gene matches: 15. The CDR3 runs to 16 residues. This CDR3 reads CATSSGEGKARETQYF. The CDR3 DNA follows: TGTGCCACCAGCTCCGGGGAGGGTAAAGCGAGGGAGACCCAGTACTTC.

This clonotype has only one observation. The chain links TRBV6-2 or TRBV6-3 to TRBJ2-7; 9 bases match TRBD1. Germline lookup yields CDR1 MNHEY and CDR2 SVGEGT. The ends lost 7 bases at V and 4 bases at J; junction bases unmatched: 5. This CDR3 is 13 amino acids long. The CDR3 nucleotides are TGTGCCAGCAAAGGGACAGGGACATACGAGCAGTACTTC. Translating gives CASKGTGTYEQYF.

This clonotype has a handful of counts. The V gene is TRBV20-1, the J gene TRBJ2-1; D not resolved. This CDR3 has 10 amino acids. Germline loops: CDR1 DFQATT, CDR2 SNEGSKA (reference sequence). The CDR3 nucleotides read TGCAGCCCCGCCTACAATGAGCAGTTCTTC. It translates to CSPAYNEQFF.

The chain links TRBV20-1 to TRBJ1-3, with D unresolved. The germline gives CDR1 DFQATT, CDR2 SNEGSKA (reference sequence). V lost 6 bases and J lost 4, with 10 bases in between. The CDR3 sequence is 12 residues long. CDR3 DNA: TGCAGTGCGCGGACGGACGGAAACACCATATATTTT. As protein: CSARTDGNTIYF.